Sequencing of this TCR beta chain was carried out in a study of human T cells and chemical hapten exposure. As for time point: pre-sensitization, week 0. Treatment noted: therapeutic diphenylcyclopropenone sensitization with weekly scalp DPC. At every patch-test visit, blood was drawn before the patch test was applied. TCRdb processed the RACE reads anew with MiXCR; each CDR3 protein has one entry. The sample includes 280,000 or so distinct CDR3 sequences, over 7.5% of them seen just once. The table lists this clonotype with a few counts. This CDR3 comprises 13 residues. V was clipped by 0 bases and J by 6 bases, with 8 bases between them. Germline V gene lookup returns CDR1 DFQATT and CDR2 SNEGSKA (reference sequence).

The material was whole blood, obtained in connection with sensitization to the hapten diphenylcyclopropenone (DPC). V is TRBV20-1 and J is TRBJ2-2; D remains ambiguous. The TCR originated in a man aged 18 to 35 with alopecia areata. Some clones in this sample may be carry-over from other donors' samples. CDR3 protein: CSARDRVAGELFF. CDR3 nucleotides: TGCAGTGCTAGAGATCGCGTTGCCGGGGAGCTGTTTTTT.